This is a list of T cell receptor beta chains from one sample in a study of Ad26.COV2.S vaccination and SARS-CoV-2 variants. Libraries were prepared by immunoSEQ multiplex PCR; TCRdb keeps only in-frame clonotypes and omits some of them. The sample yields a few hundred thousand clones, around 82% seen once. The input for sequencing was peripheral blood, taken in a trial of Ad26.COV2.S vaccine versus placebo. The origin of the receptors is a person aged 18 to 65 who received the Ad26.COV2.S COVID-19 vaccine or a placebo. Each CDR3 is given with its conserved first and last residue. Each record gives: D gene, J gene, V gene, clone size, CDR3 protein, CDR3 DNA. The D gene is left open where the match is weak. Some rows have no size entry. The others give once, few or many, or a class for an expanded clone.

D gene: .
J gene: TRBJ2-5
V gene: TRBV7-2
clone size: .
CDR3 protein: CASSLDRDTETQYF
CDR3 DNA: TGTGCCAGCAGCTTAGATAGGGACACAGAGACCCAGTACTTC

D gene: .
J gene: TRBJ2-5
V gene: TRBV5-6
clone size: .
CDR3 protein: CASSSTGEVRYFQYF
CDR3 DNA: TGTGCCAGCAGCTCCACAGGAGAGGTCAGGTATTTCCAGTACTTC

D gene: .
J gene: TRBJ2-3
V gene: TRBV2
clone size: few
CDR3 protein: CAAGEQEYTDTQYF
CDR3 DNA: TGTGCCGCCGGGGAGCAGGAGTACACAGATACGCAGTATTTT

D gene: TRBD2
J gene: TRBJ2-7
V gene: TRBV5-1
clone size: .
CDR3 protein: CASSGTTVPYEQYF
CDR3 DNA: TGCGCCAGCAGCGGGACTACCGTCCCCTACGAGCAGTACTTC

D gene: .
J gene: TRBJ1-3
V gene: TRBV15
clone size: .
CDR3 protein: CATSRGGKPLRTIYF
CDR3 DNA: TGTGCCACCAGCAGAGGGGGCAAACCCCTACGGACCATATATTTT

D gene: .
J gene: TRBJ2-3
V gene: TRBV5-1
clone size: .
CDR3 protein: CASSLGTAHTDTQYF
CDR3 DNA: TGCGCCAGCAGCTTGGGAACAGCGCACACAGATACGCAGTATTTT

D gene: TRBD2
J gene: TRBJ2-1
V gene: TRBV27
clone size: .
CDR3 protein: CASSSLAGADYNEQFF
CDR3 DNA: TGTGCCAGCAGTTCTCTAGCGGGAGCTGACTACAATGAGCAGTTCTTC

D gene: .
J gene: TRBJ2-1
V gene: TRBV9
clone size: .
CDR3 protein: CASSARAGSTPSEQFF
CDR3 DNA: TGTGCCAGCAGCGCAAGGGCAGGATCCACTCCTAGTGAGCAGTTCTTC

D gene: .
J gene: TRBJ1-6
V gene: TRBV25-1
clone size: few
CDR3 protein: CASGGGHGSPLHF
CDR3 DNA: TGTGCCAGCGGTGGGGGGCATGGTTCACCCCTCCACTTT

D gene: .
J gene: TRBJ2-1
V gene: TRBV23-1
clone size: few
CDR3 protein: CASNWVAYNEQFF
CDR3 DNA: TGCGCCAGCAATTGGGTGGCCTACAATGAGCAGTTCTTC

D gene: .
J gene: TRBJ2-5
V gene: TRBV18
clone size: once
CDR3 protein: CASSPPEAGEETQYF
CDR3 DNA: TGTGCCAGCTCACCACCGGAGGCAGGTGAAGAGACCCAGTACTTC

D gene: TRBD1
J gene: TRBJ1-1
V gene: TRBV7-2
clone size: .
CDR3 protein: CASSEGTGMNTEAFF
CDR3 DNA: TGTGCCAGCAGCGAGGGGACAGGGATGAACACTGAAGCTTTCTTT

D gene: .
J gene: TRBJ1-1
V gene: TRBV19
clone size: .
CDR3 protein: CASSARVWTGEAFF
CDR3 DNA: TGTGCCAGTAGTGCGCGGGTTTGGACGGGGGAAGCTTTCTTT

D gene: .
J gene: TRBJ2-7
V gene: TRBV19
clone size: once
CDR3 protein: CASSTDRGWEQYF
CDR3 DNA: TGTGCCAGTAGTACGGACAGAGGTTGGGAGCAGTACTTC

D gene: TRBD2
J gene: TRBJ2-7
V gene: TRBV5-1
clone size: .
CDR3 protein: CASSPVTSGTYEQYF
CDR3 DNA: TGCGCCAGCAGCCCGGTGACTAGCGGGACATACGAGCAGTACTTC

D gene: .
J gene: TRBJ1-1
V gene: TRBV5-1
clone size: .
CDR3 protein: CASSFAGNRAEAFF
CDR3 DNA: TGCGCCAGCAGCTTCGCGGGGAACCGGGCAGAAGCTTTCTTT

D gene: .
J gene: TRBJ2-2
V gene: TRBV6-5
clone size: .
CDR3 protein: CASTVGGWGELFF
CDR3 DNA: TGTGCCAGCACAGTCGGGGGTTGGGGCGAGCTGTTTTTT